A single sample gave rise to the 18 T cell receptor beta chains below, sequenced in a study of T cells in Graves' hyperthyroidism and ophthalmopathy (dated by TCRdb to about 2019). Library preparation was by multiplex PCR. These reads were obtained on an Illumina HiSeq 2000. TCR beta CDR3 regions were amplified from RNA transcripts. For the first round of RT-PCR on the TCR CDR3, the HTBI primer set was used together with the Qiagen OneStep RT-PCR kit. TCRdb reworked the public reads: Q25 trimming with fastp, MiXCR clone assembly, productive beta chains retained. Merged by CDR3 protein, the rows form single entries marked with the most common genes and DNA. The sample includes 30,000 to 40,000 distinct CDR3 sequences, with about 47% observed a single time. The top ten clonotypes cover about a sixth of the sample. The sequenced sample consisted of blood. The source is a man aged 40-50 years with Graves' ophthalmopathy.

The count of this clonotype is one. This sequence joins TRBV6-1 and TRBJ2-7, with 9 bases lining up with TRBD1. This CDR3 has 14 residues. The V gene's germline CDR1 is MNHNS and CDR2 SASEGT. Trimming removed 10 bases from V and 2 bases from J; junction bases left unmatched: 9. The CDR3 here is CATQRGTGTYEQYF. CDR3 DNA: TGTGCCACCCAAAGGGGGACAGGGACCTACGAGCAGTACTTC.

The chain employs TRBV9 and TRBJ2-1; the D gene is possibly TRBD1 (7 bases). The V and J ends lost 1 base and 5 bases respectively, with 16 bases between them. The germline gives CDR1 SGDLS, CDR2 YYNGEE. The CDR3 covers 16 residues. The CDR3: CASSVRGDSGHNEQFF. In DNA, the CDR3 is TGTGCCAGCAGCGTAAGGGGGGACAGTGGGCACAATGAGCAGTTCTTC.

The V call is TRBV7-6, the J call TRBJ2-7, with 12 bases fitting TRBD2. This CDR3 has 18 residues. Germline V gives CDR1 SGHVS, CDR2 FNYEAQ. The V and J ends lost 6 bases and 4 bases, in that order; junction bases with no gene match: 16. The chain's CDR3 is CASSFILTSGRQSYEQYF. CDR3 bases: TGTGCCAGCAGTTTTATTCTAACTAGCGGGAGGCAAAGTTACGAGCAGTACTTC.

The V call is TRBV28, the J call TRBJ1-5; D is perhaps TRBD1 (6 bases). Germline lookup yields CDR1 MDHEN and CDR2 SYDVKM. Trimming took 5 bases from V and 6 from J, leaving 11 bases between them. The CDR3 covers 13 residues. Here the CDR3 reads CASSTGAPQPQHF. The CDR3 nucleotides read TGTGCCAGCAGTACGGGGGCCCCTCAGCCCCAGCATTTT.

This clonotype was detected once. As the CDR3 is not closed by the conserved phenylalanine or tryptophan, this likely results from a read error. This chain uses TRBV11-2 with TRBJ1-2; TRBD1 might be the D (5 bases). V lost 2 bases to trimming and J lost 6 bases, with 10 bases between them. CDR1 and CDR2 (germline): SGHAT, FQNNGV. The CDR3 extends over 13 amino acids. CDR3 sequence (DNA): TGTGCCAGCAGCTTACAGGGTCGGGATGGCTACACCTAC. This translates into CASSLQGRDGYTY.

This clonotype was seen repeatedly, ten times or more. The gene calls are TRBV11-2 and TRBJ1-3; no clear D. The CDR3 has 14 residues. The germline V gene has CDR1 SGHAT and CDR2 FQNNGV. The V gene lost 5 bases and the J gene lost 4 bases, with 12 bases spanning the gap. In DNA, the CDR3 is TGTGCCAGCAGCAATCCGGGTGGCGGAAACACCATATATTTT. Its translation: CASSNPGGGNTIYF. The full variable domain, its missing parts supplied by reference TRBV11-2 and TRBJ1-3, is EAGVAQSPRYKIIEKRQSVAFWCNPISGHATLYWYQQILGQGPKLLIQFQNNGVVDDSQLPKDRFSAERLKGVDSTLKIQPAKLEDSAVYLCASSNPGGGNTIYFGEGSWLTVV.

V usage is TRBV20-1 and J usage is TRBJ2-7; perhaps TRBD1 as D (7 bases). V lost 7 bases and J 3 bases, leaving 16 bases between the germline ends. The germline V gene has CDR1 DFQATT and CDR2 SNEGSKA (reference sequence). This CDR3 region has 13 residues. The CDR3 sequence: CSVPGGTVYEQYF. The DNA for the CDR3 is TGCAGTGTCCCTGGGGGGACAGTCTACGAGCAGTACTTC.

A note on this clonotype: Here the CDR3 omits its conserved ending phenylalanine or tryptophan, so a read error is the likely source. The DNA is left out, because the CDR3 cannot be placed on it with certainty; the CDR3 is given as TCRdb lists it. The CDR3 sequence: CSSSLVAP. The rearrangement links TRBV13 to TRBJ2-2; the D call in the table, TRBD1, was not verified against the DNA. Both ends counted, the CDR3 spans 8 residues. Germline V gives CDR1 PRHDT, CDR2 FYEKMQ (reference sequence).

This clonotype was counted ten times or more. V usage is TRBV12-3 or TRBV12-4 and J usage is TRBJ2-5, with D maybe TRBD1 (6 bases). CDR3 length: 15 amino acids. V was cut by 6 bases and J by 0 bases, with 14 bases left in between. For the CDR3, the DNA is TGTGCCAGCAGATCAGGGACAAAGTACCAAGAGACCCAGTACTTC. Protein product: CASRSGTKYQETQYF.

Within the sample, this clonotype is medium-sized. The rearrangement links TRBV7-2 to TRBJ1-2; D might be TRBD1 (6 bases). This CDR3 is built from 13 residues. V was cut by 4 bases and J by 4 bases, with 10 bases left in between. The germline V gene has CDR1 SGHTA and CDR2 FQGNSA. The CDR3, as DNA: TGTGCCAGCAGCTCGGGAGGGGGCTATGGCTACACCTTC. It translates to CASSSGGGYGYTF. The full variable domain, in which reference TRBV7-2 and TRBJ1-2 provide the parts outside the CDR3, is GAGVSQSPSNKVTEKGKDVELRCDPISGHTALYWYRQSLGQGLEFLIYFQGNSAPDKSGLPSDRFSAERTGGSVSTLTIQRTQQEDSAVYLCASSSGGGYGYTFGSGTRLTVV.

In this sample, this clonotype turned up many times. CDR3 amino acids: CASSLRANWGTEAFF. CDR3 in DNA: TGTGCCAGCAGCTTAAGGGCAAATTGGGGCACTGAAGCTTTCTTT. The chain carries TRBV7-4 and TRBJ1-1; no firm D call. The CDR3 spans 15 residues. Trimming left V 2 bases short and J 4 bases short, with 14 bases between. Germline-derived CDR1 and CDR2 are SGHVT and SQSDAQ.

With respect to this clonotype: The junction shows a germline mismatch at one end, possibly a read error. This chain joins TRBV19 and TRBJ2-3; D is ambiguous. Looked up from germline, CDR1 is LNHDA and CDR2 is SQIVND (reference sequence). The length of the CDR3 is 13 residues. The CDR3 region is CASSEQPGDTQYF. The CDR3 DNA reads TGTGCAAGTAGTGAACAGCCCGGAGATACGCAGTATTTT.

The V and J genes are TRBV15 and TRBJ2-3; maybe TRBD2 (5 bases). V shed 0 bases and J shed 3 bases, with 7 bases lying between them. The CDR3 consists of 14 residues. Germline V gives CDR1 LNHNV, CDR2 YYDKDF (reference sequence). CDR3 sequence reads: CATSRDSGTDTQYF. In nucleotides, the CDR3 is TGTGCCACCAGCAGAGACAGCGGTACAGATACGCAGTATTTT.

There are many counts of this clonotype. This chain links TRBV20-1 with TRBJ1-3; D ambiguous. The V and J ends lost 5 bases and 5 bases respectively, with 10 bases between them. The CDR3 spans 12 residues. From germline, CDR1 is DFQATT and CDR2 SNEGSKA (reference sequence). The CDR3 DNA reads TGCAGTGCTGAGTTTGGGAGAAACACCATATATTTT. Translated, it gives CSAEFGRNTIYF.

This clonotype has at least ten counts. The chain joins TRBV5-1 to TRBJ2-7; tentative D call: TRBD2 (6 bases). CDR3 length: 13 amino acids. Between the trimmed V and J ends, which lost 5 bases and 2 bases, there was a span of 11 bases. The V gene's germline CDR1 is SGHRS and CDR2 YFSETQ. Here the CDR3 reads CASRPGSTYEQYF. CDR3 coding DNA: TGCGCCAGCAGGCCCGGGAGTACCTACGAGCAGTACTTC.

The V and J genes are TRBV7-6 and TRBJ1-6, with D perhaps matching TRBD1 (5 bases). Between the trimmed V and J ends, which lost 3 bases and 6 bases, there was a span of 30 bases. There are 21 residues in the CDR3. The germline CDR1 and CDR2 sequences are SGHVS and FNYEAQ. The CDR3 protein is CASSLGQIWLLAGPPNSPLHF. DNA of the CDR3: TGTGCCAGCAGCTTGGGGCAGATATGGTTACTAGCGGGACCTCCTAATTCACCCCTCCACTTT.

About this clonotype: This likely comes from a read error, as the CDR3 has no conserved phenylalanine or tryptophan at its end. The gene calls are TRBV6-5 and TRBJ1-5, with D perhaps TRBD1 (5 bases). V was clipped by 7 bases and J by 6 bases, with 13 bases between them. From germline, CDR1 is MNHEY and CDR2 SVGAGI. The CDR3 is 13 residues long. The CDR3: CASTGGVGQPQHY. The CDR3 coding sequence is TGTGCCAGCACTGGGGGGGTGGGTCAGCCCCAGCATTAT.

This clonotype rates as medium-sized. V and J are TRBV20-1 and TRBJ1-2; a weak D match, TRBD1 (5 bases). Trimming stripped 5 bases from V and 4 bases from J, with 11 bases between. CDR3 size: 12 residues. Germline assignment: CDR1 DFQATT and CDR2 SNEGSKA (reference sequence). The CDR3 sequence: CSAHRQTYGYTF. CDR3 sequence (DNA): TGCAGTGCTCACAGACAGACCTATGGCTACACCTTC.